Detailed here is one T cell receptor (beta chain). Its antigen is not known. The length of the CDR3 is 12 residues. V lost 3 bases to trimming and J lost 6 bases, with 6 bases between them. Each TCR beta cDNA library carried unique molecular identifiers. TCRdb processed the PCR reads anew with MiXCR; each CDR3 protein has one entry. The table has about 810,000 distinct CDR3 sequences, 53% seen once. The source of the sample is a study of post-analysis software for immune sequencing data. Notes on the study in general: Compared with controls, patients had more of about five TRBV segments, including TRBV5-6, TRBV5-1 and TRBV20-1.

The genes are TRBV12-3 or TRBV12-4 and TRBJ1-5; D not certain. Sample: blood. The receptor's source is a girl aged 5-17 years with multiple sclerosis. CDR3 sequence (DNA): TGTGCCAGCAGTTTTAGTCCTCAGCCCCAGCATTTT. Translated: CASSFSPQPQHF.